The next 26 T cell receptor beta chains were all read from a single sample in a study of prognosis after radiotherapy for stage I lung cancer. Two-round multiplex PCR on genomic DNA was the method by which TCR beta CDR3 was amplified. Individual primers that were specific to each TRBV and TRBJ gene served in first-round PCR. TCRdb redid the calling of the multiplex PCR reads with MiXCR, one entry per CDR3 protein. The table lists more than 10,000 distinct CDR3 sequences, roughly a third of them singletons. The specimen comprised PBMCs, sampled before or after stereotactic body radiation therapy (not recorded which). Every receptor here comes from a donor over 45 with non-small cell lung cancer.

The rearrangement uses TRBV11-2 and TRBJ1-1; no clear D gene. The CDR3 sequence is 14 residues long. Germline CDR1 SGHAT, CDR2 FQNNGV. V shed 5 bases and J shed 3 bases, with 13 bases lying between them. Here the CDR3 reads CASSLLSRDTEAFF. CDR3 nucleotide sequence: TGTGCCAGCAGCCTTCTAAGCCGCGACACTGAAGCTTTCTTT.

This clonotype came up many times. A much larger clone sits a single nucleotide away, making a read error possible. The chain joins TRBV6-1 to TRBJ2-1; 12 bases match TRBD2. Germline loops: CDR1 MNHNS, CDR2 SASEGT. The CDR3 is 19 residues long. DNA of the CDR3: TGTGCCAGCAGTGAATGGGCTAGACTAGCGGGAGACATCTACAGTGAGCAGTTCTTC. It yields the protein CASSEWARLAGDIYSEQFF.

This sequence joins TRBV19 and TRBJ2-3; the D is unclear. Trimming took 10 bases from V and 0 from J, leaving 14 bases between them. The CDR3 runs to 14 residues. Germline V gene data show CDR1 as LNHDA and CDR2 as SQIVND (reference sequence). In DNA, the CDR3 is TGTGCCACTAAGGACGGACCAAGCACAGATACGCAGTATTTT. Protein product: CATKDGPSTDTQYF. Full variable domain (outside the CDR3, taken from reference TRBV19 and TRBJ2-3): DGGITQSPKYLFRKEGQNVTLSCEQNLNHDAMYWYRQDPGQGLRLIYYSQIVNDFQKGDIAEGYSVSREKKESFPLTVTSAQKNPTAFYLCATKDGPSTDTQYFGPGTRLTVL.

This clonotype has ten or more counts. J is TRBJ1-4 and V is TRBV15; D call uncertain. Germline CDR1 reads LNHNV; CDR2 reads YYDKDF (reference sequence). This CDR3 region has 15 residues. Trimming cost V 0 bases and J 8 bases, with 13 bases left between them. The CDR3 reads CATSRDNRVGEKLFF. The CDR3 DNA reads as TGTGCCACCAGCAGAGATAATAGGGTTGGCGAAAAACTGTTTTTT.

By share, this clonotype counts as medium-sized (0.01 to 0.1%). The chain joins TRBV2 to TRBJ2-3; either TRBD1 or TRBD2 may supply D (5 bases each). The CDR3 covers 15 residues. The V gene lost 4 bases and the J gene lost 0 bases, with 11 bases spanning the gap. The germline CDR1 and CDR2 sequences are SNHLY and FYNNEI. CDR3 bases: TGTGCCAGCAGTGCCGGGACCAGCAGCACAGATACGCAGTATTTT. Amino acid sequence: CASSAGTSSTDTQYF. Complete variable domain (other parts from reference TRBV2 and TRBJ2-3): EPEVTQTPSHQVTQMGQEVILRCVPISNHLYFYWYRQILGQKVEFLVSFYNNEISEKSEIFDDQFSVERPDGSNFTLKIRSTKLEDSAMYFCASSAGTSSTDTQYFGPGTRLTVL.

In its sample, this clonotype was seen once. A much larger clone lies one base from this, so it may be a read error. V is TRBV13 and J is TRBJ2-7; TRBD2 matches at 8 bases. This CDR3 comprises 16 residues. Per the germline V gene, CDR1 is PRHDT and CDR2 is FYEKMQ (reference sequence). Trimming removed 5 bases from V and 2 bases from J; junction bases left unmatched: 11. The CDR3 sequence: CASSTKWAGGTYEQYF. As DNA, the CDR3 is TGTGCCAGCAGCACTAAGTGGGCGGGAGGTACCTACGAGCAGTACTTC.

This chain links TRBV25-1 with TRBJ1-5; no clear D. Germline loops: CDR1 MGHDK, CDR2 SYGVNS. V lost 1 base and J lost 4, with 23 bases in between. The CDR3 spans 19 residues. CDR3 in DNA: TGTGCCAGCAGTGAATCAGGTTTGGGTGGGGAACACTGGAATCAGCCCCAGCATTTT. It is translated as CASSESGLGGEHWNQPQHF.

This sequence joins TRBV12-3 or TRBV12-4 and TRBJ2-1, with 10 bases matching TRBD2. V shed 6 bases and J 1 base; nucleotides not matched to a gene: 12. This CDR3 contains 18 residues. CDR3 residues: CASRKGAGGTKSYNEQFF. CDR3 sequence (DNA): TGTGCCAGCAGGAAGGGAGCGGGGGGGACTAAGTCCTACAATGAGCAGTTCTTC.

CDR3 coding DNA: TGCGCCAGCACCGAAAACCCCCTCGGGGAGCAGTACTTC. Its translation is CASTENPLGEQYF. J is TRBJ2-7 and V is TRBV5-1; D ambiguous. The CDR3 is 13 amino acids. With 6 bases removed from V and 7 bases from J, the gap between germline ends came to 17 bases. From germline, CDR1 is SGHRS and CDR2 YFSETQ.

This clonotype was detected ten times or more. V gene TRBV5-6 combines with J gene TRBJ2-7, with 11 nucleotides matching TRBD2. After removal of 4 bases from V and 2 bases from J, the junction contained 8 bases not matched to a gene. CDR1 is SGHDT and CDR2 is YYEEEE in the germline V gene. CDR3 size: 16 residues. Here the CDR3 reads CASSPGTSGSTYEQYF. In nucleotides, the CDR3 is TGTGCCAGCAGCCCGGGGACTAGCGGATCAACCTACGAGCAGTACTTC.

This clonotype was detected many times. The chain is built from TRBV9 and TRBJ1-6; the D gene is possibly TRBD1 (5 bases). The V end was cut by 0 bases, the J end by 8 bases, with 12 bases between. The germline gives CDR1 SGDLS, CDR2 YYNGEE. CDR3 length: 15 residues. The CDR3 here is CASSVDGQTDSPLHF. In nucleotides, the CDR3 is TGTGCCAGCAGCGTAGACGGTCAGACAGATTCACCCCTCCACTTT.

The V and J genes are TRBV4-1 and TRBJ1-2, with D unresolved. Germline V gene lookup returns CDR1 MGHRA and CDR2 YSYEKL. Trimming removed 1 base at V and 6 bases at J, with 15 bases between. The CDR3 covers 15 residues. In nucleotides, the CDR3 is TGCGCCAGCAGCCAAGGGGCAACCGTGGGCGATGGCTACACCTTC. It yields the protein CASSQGATVGDGYTF.

The chain recombines TRBV20-1 with TRBJ2-1, with 8 bases matching TRBD2. The CDR3 contains 17 residues. Germline V gives CDR1 DFQATT, CDR2 SNEGSKA (reference sequence). V dropped 6 bases and J dropped 8; count of bases not matched to a gene: 21. CDR3 bases: TGCAGTGCGACCTCACCCCAGCGGGAGATTTCCATGGATGAGCAGTTCTTC. Translated: CSATSPQREISMDEQFF.

Relative to its sample, this clonotype is medium-sized. The chain combines TRBV5-8 with TRBJ2-3, with D possibly being TRBD2 (6 bases). This CDR3 has 15 residues. Trimming removed 3 bases from V and 3 bases from J, with 14 bases in between. Looked up from germline, CDR1 is SGHTS and CDR2 is YDEGEE. The CDR3, as DNA: TGTGCCAGCAGCTATTCCGGGGGTTCAACAGATACGCAGTATTTT. Amino acid sequence: CASSYSGGSTDTQYF.

The sample holds many counts of this clonotype. V and J are TRBV12-3 or TRBV12-4 and TRBJ2-5; maybe TRBD2 (5 bases). The CDR3 loop spans 14 amino acids. Trimming took off 2 bases at V and 4 bases at J, with 11 bases between the two ends. This chain's CDR3 is CASSLPGLGETQYF. The CDR3 nucleotides are TGTGCCAGCAGTTTACCGGGGTTGGGAGAGACCCAGTACTTC.

CDR3 protein: CASSQDRLAEITDTQYF. CDR3 coding DNA: TGTGCCAGCAGCCAAGATCGACTAGCGGAAATCACAGATACGCAGTATTTT. The chain has TRBV4-2 and TRBJ2-3; TRBD2 aligns across 9 bases. V shed 0 bases, J shed 2 bases, and the junction held 6 bases outside the gene matches. CDR1 and CDR2 from the germline V gene are LGHNA and YNFKEQ. This CDR3 is 17 amino acids long.

This clonotype was observed at least ten times. The rearrangement links TRBV20-1 to TRBJ1-3, with D unresolved. The germline V and J ends were trimmed by 3 bases and 0 bases, with 12 bases remaining between them. This CDR3 is built from 15 residues. From germline, CDR1 is DFQATT and CDR2 SNEGSKA (reference sequence). This chain's CDR3 is CSARIRLSSGNTIYF. CDR3 nucleotide sequence: TGCAGTGCTAGGATCCGTCTGAGCTCTGGAAACACCATATATTTT.

This clonotype was seen repeatedly, ten times or more. The chain uses TRBV4-1 and TRBJ2-3; 7 bases line up with TRBD2. V lost 1 base, J lost 2 bases, and 6 bases stayed unmatched. Germline CDR1 and CDR2: MGHRA and YSYEKL. CDR3 size: 16 residues. Here the CDR3 DNA reads TGCGCCAGCAGCCAAGGACTAGCCGAACTCACAGATACGCAGTATTTT. Protein sequence: CASSQGLAELTDTQYF.

Remarks on this clonotype: Only one base separates this from a far larger clonotype, so it likely reflects a read error. This sequence joins TRBV7-2 and TRBJ2-5, with D possibly TRBD2 on 5 matching bases. The V gene's germline CDR1 is SGHTA and CDR2 FQGNSA. V was pared by 1 base and J by 2 bases, with 11 bases between. This CDR3 has 15 residues. CDR3 sequence reads: CASSLDGRRQETQYF. Written as DNA, the CDR3 is TGTGCCAGCAGCTTAGATGGCAGGAGGCAAGAGACCCAGTACTTC.

In this sample, this clonotype turned up many times. J is TRBJ2-3 and V is TRBV5-4, with 10 bases matching TRBD2. V gave up 0 bases and J gave up 5 bases; unmatched junction bases: 9. The CDR3 is made up of 17 amino acids. Per germline, CDR1 SGHNT and CDR2 YYREEE (reference sequence). The CDR3 spells CASSLGRTSGGQDTQYF. The CDR3 DNA is TGTGCCAGCAGCTTGGGCCGGACTAGCGGTGGGCAAGATACGCAGTATTTT.

This clonotype was picked up many times. J is TRBJ2-3 and V is TRBV12-5; 8 bases are shared with TRBD2. J lost 5 bases, V lost 2 bases, and 18 bases had no gene match. The germline V gene encodes CDR1 LGHNT and CDR2 FRNRAP. There are 19 residues in the CDR3. The CDR3 DNA sequence: TGTGCTAGTGGTTTGAGCAGAAACAGCGGGAGTAGCAGGAGAGATACGCAGTATTTT. It encodes CASGLSRNSGSSRRDTQYF.

This clonotype was seen repeatedly, ten times or more. This sequence joins TRBV5-1 and TRBJ1-3, with 7 positions matching TRBD1. The trim removed 3 bases at V and 0 bases at J, leaving 6 bases unmatched. Germline values: CDR1 SGHRS, CDR2 YFSETQ. The CDR3 runs 16 residues. CDR3 sequence reads: CASSSGQPSSGNTIYF. CDR3 nucleotides: TGCGCCAGCAGCTCGGGACAGCCGTCCTCTGGAAACACCATATATTTT.

In its sample, this clonotype ranks as medium-sized. The V and J genes are TRBV27 and TRBJ2-7; unclear D gene. The V gene lost 6 bases and the J gene lost 3 bases, with 18 bases spanning the gap. The CDR3 totals 15 residues. From germline, CDR1 is MNHEY and CDR2 SMNVEV (reference sequence). The CDR3 nucleotides read TGTGCCAGCAGGGGAAGGGTAGTCTCGATCTACGAGCAGTACGTC. It translates to CASRGRVVSIYEQYV.

This clonotype has ten or more counts. The CDR3 region has the DNA TGCAGTGCTAGAGGACAGGGTTTTTGGAGCTCCTACAATGAGCAGTTCTTC. This translates into CSARGQGFWSSYNEQFF. This chain connects TRBV20-1 to TRBJ2-1, with 7 bases lining up with TRBD1. V dropped 1 base and J dropped 0; count of bases not matched to a gene: 9. The CDR3 has 17 amino acids. Germline V gene data show CDR1 as DFQATT and CDR2 as SNEGSKA (reference sequence).

This clonotype is medium-sized in the sample. CDR3 sequence reads: CASRINRDSLAGYTF. The CDR3 DNA is TGTGCCAGCAGAATAAACCGGGACAGCCTAGCCGGCTACACCTTC. V and J are TRBV27 and TRBJ1-2; 7 bases match TRBD1. This CDR3 has 15 amino acids. Germline trimming cut 6 bases from V and 8 bases from J; bases unmatched to any gene: 15. Germline V gives CDR1 MNHEY, CDR2 SMNVEV (reference sequence).

The gene calls are TRBV5-1 and TRBJ2-3; weak D call: TRBD2 (5 bases). Germline V gives CDR1 SGHRS, CDR2 YFSETQ. With 3 bases removed from V and 2 bases from J, the gap between germline ends came to 10 bases. The CDR3 runs 14 residues. CDR3 amino acids: CASSSTRITDTQYF. The CDR3 DNA reads as TGCGCCAGCAGCTCAACTAGAATCACAGATACGCAGTATTTT.